Given below is one T cell receptor beta chain in context. No cognate antigen has been identified for it. Base qualities are not at hand, and no much larger clone is one base apart. Measured from the cysteine to the phenylalanine, the CDR3 is 14 residues long. Here the CDR3 DNA is all that survives: 42 bases in frame from base 1. Trimming accounts for 3 bases at V and 2 bases at J, while the number of junction bases matched to no gene is 3. The germline V gene yields SGHVS for CDR1 and FQNEAQ for CDR2. The data were taken from a study of blood T cell repertoires in COVID-19 (dated by TCRdb to 2020 to 2022). For context, the study as a whole: Collaborator samples came from the United States, Italy and Spain and covered acute and convalescent phases of COVID-19. The prospective study material was composed of cDNA or gDNA derived from T cells, B-cell-depleted T cells, or PBMCs. The dataset comprised deeply sampled blood TCRbeta repertoires from subjects exposed to, actively infected with, or recovered from COVID-19. The repertoires were released in a freely available public database intended as a resource for research on the immune response to SARS-CoV-2. Samples were obtained from the ongoing ImmuneRACE study (first 160 participants) and from 1,200 or so subjects provided by 6 global collaborators. A de-identified subject ID, COVID-19 status, age in years and sex were almost always included in the sample metadata. Where HLA class I and class II types were available, the types were taken from metadata supplied by the sample provider, not from assay-based typing. Overall results and qualifications from the work: How much clinical and demographic metadata was included differed by source and by participant, and the metadata was provided uncurated.

Whole blood was collected in K2EDTA tubes by collaborating institutions according to the institutions' own protocols. Collaborator samples were shipped for TCRbeta analysis as frozen whole blood, isolated PBMCs, or DNA extracted from either sample type. TCRbeta CDR3 regions were amplified from genomic DNA using the immunoSEQ Assay, a bias-controlled multiplex PCR. As for how the authors treated the data: The number of nucleated cells in each sample was estimated by amplification of reference gene primers within the assay. Sequence reads were collapsed and filtered to measure the absolute abundance of every unique TCRbeta CDR3 rearrangement. For each sample, productive Simpson clonality was calculated as the square root of Simpson's diversity index over productive rearrangements. Imported from immuneACCESS, the table was reduced by TCRdb to in-frame sequences with V and J called. These copies leave out some clones; in studies compared against another copy, an unresolved V gene accounts for under half, and the cause of the remainder is not known. V and J calls and clone size are as listed in that table; D and trimming were resolved from the DNA. The sample table lists under 200,000 clones, roughly 75% of them with a count of one. The top ten clones comprise about 6.8% of the sample.

The receptor chain draws on TRBV7-8 and TRBJ1-2; TRBD1 matches 7 bases in the middle. This TCR came from a man in his 70s with active or convalescent COVID-19. The sequenced sample was peripheral blood. CDR3 sequence: CASSLLQGNYGYTF. Read as DNA, the sequence is TGTGCCAGCAGCTTGTTACAGGGGAACTATGGCTACACCTTC.